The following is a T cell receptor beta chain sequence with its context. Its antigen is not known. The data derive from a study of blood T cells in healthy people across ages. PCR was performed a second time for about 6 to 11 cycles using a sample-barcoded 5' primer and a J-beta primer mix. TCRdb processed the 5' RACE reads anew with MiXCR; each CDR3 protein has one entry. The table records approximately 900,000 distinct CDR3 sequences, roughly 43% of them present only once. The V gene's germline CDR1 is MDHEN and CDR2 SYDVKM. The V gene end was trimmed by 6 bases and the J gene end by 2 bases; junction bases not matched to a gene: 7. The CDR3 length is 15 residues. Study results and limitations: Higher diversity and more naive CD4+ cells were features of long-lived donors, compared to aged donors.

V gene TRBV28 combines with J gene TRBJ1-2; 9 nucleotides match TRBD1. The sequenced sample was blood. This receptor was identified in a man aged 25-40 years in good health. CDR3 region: CASSPSDRGNYGYTF. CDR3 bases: TGTGCCAGCAGCCCCTCGGACAGGGGCAACTATGGCTACACCTTC.